The present entry profiles one T cell receptor beta chain with its context. The data stem from a study of radiotherapy plus CTLA-4 blockade in lung cancer. The table came from immunoSEQ multiplex PCR; TCRdb's copy has only in-frame clones and leaves some out. The data hold about 38,000 clones, with 60% to 75% observed a single time. Per germline, CDR1 SEHNR and CDR2 FQNEAQ (reference sequence). V shed 5 bases and J shed 5 bases, with 12 bases lying between them. The CDR3 runs to 14 residues. The receptor comes from a human donor with non-small cell lung cancer who had stable disease on radiotherapy plus ipilimumab. The sequences come from peripheral blood, collected from a patient treated with radiotherapy plus ipilimumab. The V call is TRBV7-9, the J call TRBJ1-4, with D possibly being TRBD1 (5 bases). CDR3 bases: TGTGCCAGCAGCCCTGGGACGGTGAATGAAAAACTGTTTTTT. This translates into CASSPGTVNEKLFF.